This is a list of T cell receptor beta chains from one sample in a study of blood T cell repertoires in COVID-19. Assay: immunoSEQ multiplex PCR; the TCRdb copy retains only in-frame clones and omits some. The sample shows 250,000 to 300,000 clones, 88% of them seen only once. The sequencing sample was made of PBMCs or T cells enriched from blood (not recorded which). Source of these receptors: an older woman in a cohort exposed to, infected with or recovered from COVID-19 (not recorded which). CDR3s include the opening cysteine and the closing phenylalanine or tryptophan. The D gene is left open where the match is weak. Some rows mark clone size as missing; the rest say once, few, many or name a class of expanded clone.

D: TRBD1; size: .; J: TRBJ1-4; V: TRBV28; DNA: TGTGCCAGCAGTTTCCCTCGGCGACAGGGGGCTTCGGAAAAACTGTTTTTT; CDR3: CASSFPRRQGASEKLFF
D: TRBD1; size: .; J: TRBJ1-5; V: TRBV7-6; DNA: TGTGCCAGCAGCTTAGGGGGCACAGGGGGCAGTCAGCCCCAGCATTTT; CDR3: CASSLGGTGGSQPQHF
D: .; size: .; J: TRBJ2-7; V: TRBV9; DNA: TGTGCCAGCAGCGGCTCACACACAGCCCCTTACGAGCAGTACTTC; CDR3: CASSGSHTAPYEQYF
D: .; size: .; J: TRBJ1-1; V: TRBV28; DNA: TGTGCCAGCAGATTCAGGGGTCTGAGCACTGAAGCTTTCTTT; CDR3: CASRFRGLSTEAFF
D: .; size: .; J: TRBJ2-4; V: TRBV2; DNA: TGTGCCAGCACAGGGGGCGGAGGGCGGGAGTTCGAAAACATTCAGTACTTC; CDR3: CASTGGGGREFENIQYF
D: TRBD1; size: once; J: TRBJ1-2; V: TRBV27; DNA: TGTGCCAGCAGTCTTCTAGGACAGGGCGCCTATGGCTACACCTTC; CDR3: CASSLLGQGAYGYTF
D: .; size: .; J: TRBJ1-5; V: TRBV4-3; DNA: TGCGCCAGCAGCCAAGGGAGGGTCAATCAGCCCCAGCATTTT; CDR3: CASSQGRVNQPQHF
D: TRBD2; size: .; J: TRBJ2-7; V: TRBV30; DNA: TGTGCCTGGAGTAGGACTAGCGGGACCGAGCAGTACTTC; CDR3: CAWSRTSGTEQYF
D: .; size: .; J: TRBJ2-5; V: TRBV7-9; DNA: TGTGCCAGCGGGAACAGGGTGGAGACCCAGTACTTC; CDR3: CASGNRVETQYF
D: .; size: .; J: TRBJ2-7; V: TRBV6-6; DNA: TGTGCCAGCAGTTACGGCGGGACAGATTACGAGCAGTACTTC; CDR3: CASSYGGTDYEQYF
D: TRBD1; size: .; J: TRBJ2-5; V: TRBV4-1; DNA: TGCGCCAGCAGCCAAGTACAGGGGGAGAGGGAGACCCAGTACTTC; CDR3: CASSQVQGERETQYF
D: TRBD1; size: .; J: TRBJ1-6; V: TRBV18; DNA: TGTGCCAGCTCACTGACCGTCGACAGGGCTAACTCACCCCTCCACTTT; CDR3: CASSLTVDRANSPLHF
D: .; size: once; J: TRBJ2-1; V: TRBV3-1/TRBV3-2; DNA: TGTGCCAGCAGAGGGGGGGGGACCCGTCAGTTCTTC; CDR3: CASRGGGTRQFF
D: .; size: once; J: TRBJ2-1; V: TRBV2; DNA: TGTGCCAGCAGTGAAGCGGGAGTAAGTAAACATGAGCAGTTCTTC; CDR3: CASSEAGVSKHEQFF
D: .; size: few; J: TRBJ2-3; V: TRBV19; DNA: TGTGCCAGTAGTATCCCGACAGGTTCCACAGATACGCAGTATTTT; CDR3: CASSIPTGSTDTQYF
D: TRBD1; size: .; J: TRBJ1-2; V: TRBV6-2/TRBV6-3; DNA: TGTGCCAGCAGACCTCTTCAGGGGGCCTACTATGGCTACACCTTC; CDR3: CASRPLQGAYYGYTF
D: TRBD2; size: .; J: TRBJ2-7; V: TRBV28; DNA: TGTGCCAGCAGCCCCCCCCTGGGGGGGATGCAGTACTTC; CDR3: CASSPPLGGMQYF
D: .; size: .; J: TRBJ1-2; V: TRBV19; DNA: TGTGCCAGTAGGGCCGAAAGGGGCCAGGGCTATGGCTACACCTTC; CDR3: CASRAERGQGYGYTF
D: TRBD1; size: .; J: TRBJ1-1; V: TRBV12-5; DNA: TGTGCTAGTGGTACCGGGACAGGTGGGAACACTGAAGCTTTCTTT; CDR3: CASGTGTGGNTEAFF
D: TRBD1; size: .; J: TRBJ2-7; V: TRBV3-1/TRBV3-2; DNA: TGTGCCAGCAGCTGGACAGGGGGGTACGAGCAGTACTTC; CDR3: CASSWTGGYEQYF
D: TRBD1; size: .; J: TRBJ1-6; V: TRBV2; DNA: TGTGCCACCAGGACAGGGATTAATTCACCCCTCCACTTT; CDR3: CATRTGINSPLHF
D: TRBD1; size: .; J: TRBJ2-2; V: TRBV5-1; DNA: TGCGCCAGCAGCTTAACAGGGGGCTTTACCGGGGAGCTGTTTTTT; CDR3: CASSLTGGFTGELFF
D: TRBD1; size: .; J: TRBJ1-1; V: TRBV4-1; DNA: TGCGCCAGCAGCCACTTCTACCAGACAGGGGCGAACACTGAAGCTTTCTTT; CDR3: CASSHFYQTGANTEAFF
D: TRBD1; size: .; J: TRBJ1-4; V: TRBV2; DNA: TGTGCCAGCAGCGGACAGGGGGCAACTAATGAAAAACTGTTTTTT; CDR3: CASSGQGATNEKLFF
D: .; size: .; J: TRBJ1-2; V: TRBV3-1/TRBV3-2; DNA: TGTGCCAGCAGCCAAGTCGTCCCAGAGGGAGGGGGCTACACCTTC; CDR3: CASSQVVPEGGGYTF
D: TRBD1; size: .; J: TRBJ1-5; V: TRBV9; DNA: TGTGCCAGCAGCCCAGGGGGGCAGGGGACTCAGCCCCAGCATTTT; CDR3: CASSPGGQGTQPQHF
D: TRBD1; size: .; J: TRBJ2-7; V: TRBV7-2; DNA: TGTGCCAGCAGCCGTAGCGCCGGGACAGGCGGGGACGAGCAGTACTTC; CDR3: CASSRSAGTGGDEQYF
D: .; size: .; J: TRBJ1-6; V: TRBV3-1/TRBV3-2; DNA: TGTGCCAGCAGCCAACAGGGGTCACCCCTCCACTTT; CDR3: CASSQQGSPLHF
D: TRBD1; size: .; J: TRBJ2-7; V: TRBV2; DNA: TGTGCCAGCAGCGCCAAGGACAGGGTTAGCTACGAGCAGTACTTC; CDR3: CASSAKDRVSYEQYF
D: .; size: .; J: TRBJ2-1; V: TRBV6-2/TRBV6-3; DNA: TGTGCCAGCAGTTACTCGCCTAGCTCCTACAATGAGCAGTTCTTC; CDR3: CASSYSPSSYNEQFF
D: .; size: .; J: TRBJ1-5; V: TRBV19; DNA: TGTGCCAGTAAACCCCGGGAGGGCACGGGCAATCAGCCCCAGCATTTT; CDR3: CASKPREGTGNQPQHF
D: .; size: once; J: TRBJ1-2; V: TRBV6-5; DNA: TGTGCCAGCAGTTACTCGAGAATTTGGGCCAGCTATGGCTACACCTTC; CDR3: CASSYSRIWASYGYTF
D: TRBD1; size: .; J: TRBJ1-2; V: TRBV30; DNA: TGTGCCTGGAGCCCCGTACAGGGGCACAACACCTTC; CDR3: CAWSPVQGHNTF